The text below deals with one T cell receptor (beta chain). This sample was included in a study of CD8 T cells in Susac syndrome. Germline V gene sequence: CDR1 PRHDT, CDR2 FYEKMQ (reference sequence). The V end was cut by 0 bases, the J end by 9 bases, with 9 bases between. This CDR3 region has 13 residues. Roughly 0.45 to 1 ug RNA was reverse transcribed with random hexamers. TCRdb reanalysed the immunoSEQ multiplex PCR reads using MiXCR and keeps one entry per CDR3 protein. This sample has about 150,000 distinct CDR3 sequences, with about 94% found just once. The sequenced sample was CD8+ T cells from PBMCs. The TCR comes from a human donor with multiple sclerosis. The chain carries TRBV13 and TRBJ2-1, with D perhaps given as TRBD1 or TRBD2 (5 bases each). In DNA form, the CDR3 reads TGTGCCAGCAGCTTAGGGGGGACGGTTGAGCAGTTCTTC. Amino acid sequence: CASSLGGTVEQFF.